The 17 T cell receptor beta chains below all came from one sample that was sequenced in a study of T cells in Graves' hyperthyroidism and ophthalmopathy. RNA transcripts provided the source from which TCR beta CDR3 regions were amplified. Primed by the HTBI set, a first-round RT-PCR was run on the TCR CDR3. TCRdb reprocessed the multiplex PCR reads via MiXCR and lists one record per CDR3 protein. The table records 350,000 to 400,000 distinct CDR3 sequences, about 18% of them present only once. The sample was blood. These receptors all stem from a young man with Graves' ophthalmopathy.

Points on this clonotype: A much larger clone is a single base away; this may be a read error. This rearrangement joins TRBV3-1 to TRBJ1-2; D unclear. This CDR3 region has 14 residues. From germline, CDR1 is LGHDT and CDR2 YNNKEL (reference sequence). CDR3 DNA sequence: TGTGTCAGCAGCCAAGATATGGGAAGTCGAGGCTACACCTTC. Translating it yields CVSSQDMGSRGYTF.

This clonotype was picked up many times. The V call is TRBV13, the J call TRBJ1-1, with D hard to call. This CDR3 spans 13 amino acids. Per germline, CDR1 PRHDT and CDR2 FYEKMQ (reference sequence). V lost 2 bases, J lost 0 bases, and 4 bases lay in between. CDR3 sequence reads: CASSLMMNTEAFF. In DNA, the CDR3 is TGTGCCAGCAGCTTAATGATGAACACTGAAGCTTTCTTT.

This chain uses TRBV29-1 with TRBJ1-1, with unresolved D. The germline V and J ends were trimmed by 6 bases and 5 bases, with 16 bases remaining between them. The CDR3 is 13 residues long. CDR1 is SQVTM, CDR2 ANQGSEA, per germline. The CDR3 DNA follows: TGCAGCGTCGTTCTAACTTACAATACTGAAGCTTTCTTT. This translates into CSVVLTYNTEAFF.

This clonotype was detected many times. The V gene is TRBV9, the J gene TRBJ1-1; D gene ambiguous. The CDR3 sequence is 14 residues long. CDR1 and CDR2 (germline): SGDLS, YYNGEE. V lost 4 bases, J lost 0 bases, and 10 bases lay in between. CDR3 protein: CASSNSGVNTEAFF. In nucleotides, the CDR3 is TGTGCCAGCAGCAATAGTGGGGTGAACACTGAAGCTTTCTTT.

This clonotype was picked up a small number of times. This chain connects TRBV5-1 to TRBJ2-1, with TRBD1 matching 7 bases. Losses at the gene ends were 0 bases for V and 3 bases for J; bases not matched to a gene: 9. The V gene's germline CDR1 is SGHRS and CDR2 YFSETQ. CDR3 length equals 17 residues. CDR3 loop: CASSLVGVGTDYNEQFF. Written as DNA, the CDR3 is TGCGCCAGCAGCTTGGTCGGGGTGGGGACAGACTACAATGAGCAGTTCTTC.

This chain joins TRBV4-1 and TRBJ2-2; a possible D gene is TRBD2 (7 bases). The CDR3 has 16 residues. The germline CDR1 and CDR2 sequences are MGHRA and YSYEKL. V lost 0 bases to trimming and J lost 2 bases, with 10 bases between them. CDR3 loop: CASSQDGGGNTGELFF. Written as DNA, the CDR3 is TGCGCCAGCAGCCAAGATGGCGGGGGCAACACCGGGGAGCTGTTTTTT.

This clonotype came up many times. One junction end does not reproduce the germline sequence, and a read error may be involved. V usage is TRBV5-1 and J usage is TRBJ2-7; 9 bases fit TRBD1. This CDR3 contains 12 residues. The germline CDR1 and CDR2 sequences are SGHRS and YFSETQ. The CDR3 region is CASRGTGYEQYF. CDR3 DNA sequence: TGTGCCAGCAGGGGGACAGGGTACGAGCAGTACTTC.

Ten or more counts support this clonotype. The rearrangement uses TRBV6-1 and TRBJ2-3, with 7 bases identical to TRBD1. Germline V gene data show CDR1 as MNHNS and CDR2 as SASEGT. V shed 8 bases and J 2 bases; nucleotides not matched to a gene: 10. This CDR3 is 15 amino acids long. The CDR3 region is CASWTHRGPTDTQYF. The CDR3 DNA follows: TGTGCCAGCTGGACCCACAGGGGTCCCACAGATACGCAGTATTTT.

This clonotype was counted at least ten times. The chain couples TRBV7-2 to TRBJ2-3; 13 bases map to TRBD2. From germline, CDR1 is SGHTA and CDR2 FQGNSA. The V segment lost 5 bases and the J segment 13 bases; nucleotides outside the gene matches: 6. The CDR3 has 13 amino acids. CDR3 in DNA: TGTGCCAGCAGCCCTGAGACTAGCGGGGGGAAGTATTTT. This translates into CASSPETSGGKYF.

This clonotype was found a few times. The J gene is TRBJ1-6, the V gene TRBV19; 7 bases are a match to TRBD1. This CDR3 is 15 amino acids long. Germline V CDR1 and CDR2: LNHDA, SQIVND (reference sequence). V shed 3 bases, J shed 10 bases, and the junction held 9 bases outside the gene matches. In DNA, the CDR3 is TGTGCCAGTAGTATGGGGACGACAGGGAAATCACCCCTCCACTTT. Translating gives CASSMGTTGKSPLHF.

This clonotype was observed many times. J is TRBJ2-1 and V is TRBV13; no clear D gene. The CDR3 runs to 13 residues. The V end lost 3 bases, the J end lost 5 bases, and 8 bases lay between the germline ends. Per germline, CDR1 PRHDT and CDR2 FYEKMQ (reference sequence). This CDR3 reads CASSFPEDNEQFF. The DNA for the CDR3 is TGTGCCAGCAGCTTCCCCGAGGACAATGAGCAGTTCTTC.

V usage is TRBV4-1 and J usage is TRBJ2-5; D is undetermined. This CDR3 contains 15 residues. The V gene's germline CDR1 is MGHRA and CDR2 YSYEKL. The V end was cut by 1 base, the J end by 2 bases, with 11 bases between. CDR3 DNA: TGCGCCAGCAGCCAAGCACGAAGACTTCAAGAGACCCAGTACTTC. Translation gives CASSQARRLQETQYF.

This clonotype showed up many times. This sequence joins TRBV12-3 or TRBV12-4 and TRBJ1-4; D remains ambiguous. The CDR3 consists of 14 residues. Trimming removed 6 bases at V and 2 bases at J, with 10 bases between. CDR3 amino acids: CASRFTETNEKLFF. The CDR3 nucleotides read TGTGCCAGCAGATTTACAGAGACTAATGAAAAACTGTTTTTT.

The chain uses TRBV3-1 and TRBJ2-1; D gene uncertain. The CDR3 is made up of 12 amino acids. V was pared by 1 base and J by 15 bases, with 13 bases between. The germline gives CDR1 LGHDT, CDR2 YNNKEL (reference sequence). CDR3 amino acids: CASSQGLSLSFF. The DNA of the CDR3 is TGTGCCAGCAGCCAAGGGCTCTCCCTATCGTTCTTC.

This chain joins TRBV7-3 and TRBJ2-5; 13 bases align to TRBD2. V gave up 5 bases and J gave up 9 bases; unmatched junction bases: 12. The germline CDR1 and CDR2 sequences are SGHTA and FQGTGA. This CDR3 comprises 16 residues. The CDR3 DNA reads TGTGCCAGCAGCGAAACCGGGACTAGCGGGGTCGGGGCCCAGTACTTC. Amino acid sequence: CASSETGTSGVGAQYF.

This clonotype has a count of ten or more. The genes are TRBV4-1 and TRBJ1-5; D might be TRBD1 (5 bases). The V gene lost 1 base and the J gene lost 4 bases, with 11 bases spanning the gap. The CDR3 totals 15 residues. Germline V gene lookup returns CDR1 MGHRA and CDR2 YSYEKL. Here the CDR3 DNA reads TGCGCCAGCAGCCAAGGAAGGGGAGGAAATCAGCCCCAGCATTTT. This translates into CASSQGRGGNQPQHF.

Written as DNA, the CDR3 is TGTGCCAGCAGCGAGGGAGGGGGGGGGAGAGCCTCTGGAAACACCATATATTTT. This sequence encodes CASSEGGGGRASGNTIYF. The chain links TRBV9 to TRBJ1-3; TRBD1 is a possible D gene (6 bases). The CDR3 length is 18 residues. V was cut by 3 bases and J by 0 bases, with 19 bases left in between. CDR1 SGDLS and CDR2 YYNGEE come from the germline V gene.